This entry lists 9 T cell receptor beta chains sequenced from one sample in a study of blood T cell repertoires in COVID-19. Sequenced by immunoSEQ multiplex PCR; TCRdb stores in-frame clones only, minus some. The sample has hundreds of thousands of clones, roughly 89% seen once. The material sequenced was peripheral blood. The receptors derive from a woman aged 18-29 years who had recovered from COVID-19.

V gene TRBV5-4 combines with J gene TRBJ1-2; 7 nucleotides line up with TRBD1. The CDR3 spans 13 residues. The V gene end was trimmed by 4 bases and the J gene end by 7 bases; junction bases not matched to a gene: 7. The germline V gene has CDR1 SGHNT and CDR2 YYREEE (reference sequence). CDR3 sequence: CASSHDRVGGYTF. CDR3 DNA sequence: TGTGCCAGCAGCCACGACAGGGTGGGTGGCTACACCTTC.

The rearrangement joins TRBV3-1 (or the pseudogene TRBV3-2) to TRBJ2-3; 8 bases are shared with TRBD2. The CDR3 has 16 residues. J lost 3 bases, V lost 3 bases, and 8 bases had no gene match. CDR1 LGHDT and CDR2 YNNKEL come from the germline V gene (reference sequence). The CDR3 nucleotides are TGTGCCAGCAGCCACTATAGCCGGGAGGGAACAGATACGCAGTATTTT. It encodes CASSHYSREGTDTQYF.

V is TRBV7-9 and J is TRBJ2-3, with TRBD2 identical over 9 bases. This CDR3 has 15 amino acids. CDR1 is SEHNR, CDR2 FQNEAQ, per germline (reference sequence). The ends lost 0 bases at V and 4 bases at J; junction bases unmatched: 2. CDR3 amino acids: CASSLAAGGPDTQYF. DNA for the CDR3: TGTGCCAGCAGCTTAGCGGCGGGAGGGCCAGATACGCAGTATTTT.

The chain employs TRBV2 and TRBJ2-3, with TRBD1 as a possible D gene (5 bases). This CDR3 region has 14 residues. Germline V lookup: CDR1 SNHLY, CDR2 FYNNEI. Trimming removed 5 bases at V and 6 bases at J, with 15 bases between. The DNA for the CDR3 is TGTGCCAGCAGTATTGACAGAGCCGAGGATACGCAGTATTTT. Translated: CASSIDRAEDTQYF.

V gene TRBV18 combines with J gene TRBJ2-3; 7 nucleotides agree with TRBD1. The CDR3 consists of 14 residues. V was pared by 3 bases and J by 7 bases, with 7 bases of the junction left unmatched. Germline values: CDR1 KGHSH, CDR2 LQKENI. The CDR3 nucleotides are TGTGCCAGCTCACCCGGGCAGGGGGTCCATACGCAGTATTTT. Its translation is CASSPGQGVHTQYF.

The gene calls are TRBV6-6 and TRBJ1-5; 7 bases line up with TRBD1. With V trimmed by 7 bases and J by 1 base, 4 bases remained unmatched. Looked up from germline, CDR1 is MNHNY and CDR2 is SVGAGI (reference sequence). The CDR3 has 14 amino acids. The CDR3 nucleotides read TGTGCCAGCAATAAGGGGGCGAGCAATCAGCCCCAGCATTTT. This gives the protein CASNKGASNQPQHF.

The chain uses TRBV2 and TRBJ1-1; 7 nucleotides align to TRBD1. There are 15 residues in the CDR3. Germline V gene data show CDR1 as SNHLY and CDR2 as FYNNEI. V shed 5 bases and J 3 bases; nucleotides not matched to a gene: 9. The CDR3 here is CASSLRGRLDTEAFF. The DNA for the CDR3 is TGTGCCAGCAGTCTGAGGGGGCGCCTGGACACTGAAGCTTTCTTT.

The chain combines TRBV24-1 with TRBJ2-1, with D possibly being TRBD2 (5 bases). CDR1 and CDR2 (germline): KGHDR, SFDVKD. The germline V and J ends were trimmed by 4 bases and 0 bases, with 12 bases remaining between them. The CDR3 is made up of 16 amino acids. CDR3 nucleotides: TGTGCCACCAGTGAAGTCGGGAAGAGCTCCTACAATGAGCAGTTCTTC. Its protein product is CATSEVGKSSYNEQFF.

This clone was seen a handful of times. The V and J genes are TRBV7-9 and TRBJ2-5; no definite D call. The CDR3 length is 14 residues. Trimming removed 1 base at V and 4 bases at J, with 10 bases between. The germline V gene encodes CDR1 SEHNR and CDR2 FQNEAQ (reference sequence). For the CDR3, the DNA is TGTGCCAGCAGCTTAGTAACTACTCCAGAGACCCAGTACTTC. Translation: CASSLVTTPETQYF.